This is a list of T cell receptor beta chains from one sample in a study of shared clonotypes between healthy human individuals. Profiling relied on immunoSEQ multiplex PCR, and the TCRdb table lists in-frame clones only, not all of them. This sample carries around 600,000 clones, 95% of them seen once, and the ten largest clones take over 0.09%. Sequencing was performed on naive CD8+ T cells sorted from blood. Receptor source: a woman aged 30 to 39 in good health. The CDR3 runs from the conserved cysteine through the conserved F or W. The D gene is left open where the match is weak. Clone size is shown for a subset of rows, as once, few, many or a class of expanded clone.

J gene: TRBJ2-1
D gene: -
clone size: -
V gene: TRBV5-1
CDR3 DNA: TGCGCCAGCAGCTCGACTTCCTACAATGAGCAGTTCTTC
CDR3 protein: CASSSTSYNEQFF

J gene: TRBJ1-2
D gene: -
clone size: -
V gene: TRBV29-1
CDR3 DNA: TGCAGCGTTTCAACAGAGGGCTATGGCTACACCTTC
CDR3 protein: CSVSTEGYGYTF

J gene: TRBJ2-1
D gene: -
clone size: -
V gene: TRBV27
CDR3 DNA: TGTGCCAGCAGTTTACCGCGAACAGGGTCCTACAATGAGCAGTTCTTC
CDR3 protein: CASSLPRTGSYNEQFF

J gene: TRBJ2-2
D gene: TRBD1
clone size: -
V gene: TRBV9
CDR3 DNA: TGTGCCAGCAGTGGTACAGGGGGAACCGGGGAGCTGTTTTTT
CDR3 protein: CASSGTGGTGELFF

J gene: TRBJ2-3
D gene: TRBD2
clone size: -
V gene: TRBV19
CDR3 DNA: TGTGCCAGTAGTATCGGGAGCGGGAAGGGCGTAGCAGATACGCAGTATTTT
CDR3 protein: CASSIGSGKGVADTQYF

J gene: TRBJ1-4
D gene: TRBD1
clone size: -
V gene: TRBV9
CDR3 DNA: TGTGCCAGCAGCGCTAGGCGAGGGGGCATTAATGAAAAACTGTTTTTT
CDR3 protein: CASSARRGGINEKLFF

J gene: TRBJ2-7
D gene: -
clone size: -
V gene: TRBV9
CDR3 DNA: TGTGCCAGCAGCGCGGACTTCCGATCCTACGAGCAGTACTTC
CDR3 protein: CASSADFRSYEQYF

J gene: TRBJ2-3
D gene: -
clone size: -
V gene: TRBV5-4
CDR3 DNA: TGTGCCAGCAGCTCTCTAGATACGCAGTATTTT
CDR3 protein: CASSSLDTQYF

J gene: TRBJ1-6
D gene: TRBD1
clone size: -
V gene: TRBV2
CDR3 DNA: TGTGCCAGCAGTGAGGGTGCAGGGGGCAATTCACCCCTCCACTTT
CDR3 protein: CASSEGAGGNSPLHF

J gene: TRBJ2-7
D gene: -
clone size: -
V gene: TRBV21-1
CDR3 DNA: TGTGCCAGCAGCTCCCCGCGGGGATCCTACGAGCAGTACTTC
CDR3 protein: CASSSPRGSYEQYF

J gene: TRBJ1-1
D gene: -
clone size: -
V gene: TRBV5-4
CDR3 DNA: TGTGCCAGCAGCTTGGACAGGAACACTGAAGCTTTCTTT
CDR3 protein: CASSLDRNTEAFF

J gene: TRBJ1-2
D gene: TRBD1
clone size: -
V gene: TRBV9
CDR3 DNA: TGTGCCAGCAGCGCAAGGACAGGGTTTGACTATGGCTACACCTTC
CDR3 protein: CASSARTGFDYGYTF

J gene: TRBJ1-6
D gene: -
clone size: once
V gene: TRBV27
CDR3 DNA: TGTGCCAGCACATGGCAGGGCTATAATTCACCCCTCCACTTT
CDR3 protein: CASTWQGYNSPLHF

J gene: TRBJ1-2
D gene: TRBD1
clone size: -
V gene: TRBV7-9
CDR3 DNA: TGTGCCAGCAGCGCATACCCTCCCGGGACAGATTATGGCTACACCTTC
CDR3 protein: CASSAYPPGTDYGYTF

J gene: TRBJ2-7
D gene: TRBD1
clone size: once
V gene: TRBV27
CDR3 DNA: TGTGCCAGCAGTAGTAGGACAGGGGGCATCTACGAGCAGTACTTC
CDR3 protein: CASSSRTGGIYEQYF

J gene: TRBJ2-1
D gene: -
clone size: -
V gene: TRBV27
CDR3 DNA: TGTGCCAGCAGTGGGTCGTGGGGGAATGAGCAGTTCTTC
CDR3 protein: CASSGSWGNEQFF

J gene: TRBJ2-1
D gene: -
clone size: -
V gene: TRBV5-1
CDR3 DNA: TGCGCCAGCAGCTTGGAAAGCAAAGCCAATGAGCAGTTCTTC
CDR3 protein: CASSLESKANEQFF

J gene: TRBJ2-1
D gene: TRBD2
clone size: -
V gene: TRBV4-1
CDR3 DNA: TGCGCCAGCAGCCGGGAGGGCCGGTTCAATGAGCAGTTCTTC
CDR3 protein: CASSREGRFNEQFF

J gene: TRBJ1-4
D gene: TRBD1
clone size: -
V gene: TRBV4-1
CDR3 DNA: TGCGCCAGCAGCCAACCGGGACAGGGCCGAGACTCAACTAATGAAAAACTGTTTTTT
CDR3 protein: CASSQPGQGRDSTNEKLFF

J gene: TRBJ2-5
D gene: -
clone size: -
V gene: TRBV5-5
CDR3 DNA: TGTGCCAGCAGCATTTACAGGTTCCAAGAGACCCAGTACTTC
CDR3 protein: CASSIYRFQETQYF

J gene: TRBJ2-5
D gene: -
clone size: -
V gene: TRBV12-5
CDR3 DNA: TGTGCTAGTGGTCCTGACCAGTACCAAGAGACCCAGTACTTC
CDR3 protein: CASGPDQYQETQYF

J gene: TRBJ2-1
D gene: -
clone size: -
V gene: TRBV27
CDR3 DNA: TGTGCCGCAGGGTTTAAGTATGATGAGCAGTTCTTC
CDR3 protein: CAAGFKYDEQFF

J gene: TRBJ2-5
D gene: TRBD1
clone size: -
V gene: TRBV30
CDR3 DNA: TGTGCCTGGAGTACGGGACAGGGTAACCAAGAGACCCAGTACTTC
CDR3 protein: CAWSTGQGNQETQYF

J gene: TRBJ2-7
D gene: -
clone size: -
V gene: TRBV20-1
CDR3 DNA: TGCAGTGCTAGAACCGCAAGAGAGCAGTACTTC
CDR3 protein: CSARTAREQYF

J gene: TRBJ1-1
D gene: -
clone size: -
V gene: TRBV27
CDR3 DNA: TGTGCCAGCAGATCGGGGGGTAACACTGAAGCTTTCTTT
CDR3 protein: CASRSGGNTEAFF

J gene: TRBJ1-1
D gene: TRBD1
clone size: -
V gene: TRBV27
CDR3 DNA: TGTGCCAGCAGTATTCGACAGGGGAACACTGAAGCTTTCTTT
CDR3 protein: CASSIRQGNTEAFF

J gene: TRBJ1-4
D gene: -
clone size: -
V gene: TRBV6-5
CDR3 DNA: TGTGCCAGCGGGCTAGGGGAAAAACTGTTTTTT
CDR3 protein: CASGLGEKLFF

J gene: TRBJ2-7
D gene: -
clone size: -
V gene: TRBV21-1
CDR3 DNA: TGTGCCAGCAGCAACGAGCGACAGACAAGCTCCTACGAGCAGTACTTC
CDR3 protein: CASSNERQTSSYEQYF

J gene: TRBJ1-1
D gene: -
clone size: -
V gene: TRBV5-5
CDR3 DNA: TGTGCCAGCAGCTTGAGGGGTCGCACTGAAGCTTTCTTT
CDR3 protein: CASSLRGRTEAFF

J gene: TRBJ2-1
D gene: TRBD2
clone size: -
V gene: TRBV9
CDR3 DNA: TGTGCCAGCAGCGAGGGACTAGCGGGAGTGAATGAGCAGTTCTTC
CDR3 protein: CASSEGLAGVNEQFF

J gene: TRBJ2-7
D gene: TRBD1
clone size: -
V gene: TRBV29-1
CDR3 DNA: TGCAGCGTTGTGCTACAGGGGTCCTACGAGCAGTACTTC
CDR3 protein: CSVVLQGSYEQYF

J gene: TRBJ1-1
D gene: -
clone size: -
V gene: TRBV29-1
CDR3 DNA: TGCAGCCCAGTGACCCGAACTGAAGCTTTCTTT
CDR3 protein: CSPVTRTEAFF

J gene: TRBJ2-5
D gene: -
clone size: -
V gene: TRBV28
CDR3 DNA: TGTGCCAGCAGTTTATTGGCAGGGGTGCATGACCACCAAGAGACCCAGTACTTC
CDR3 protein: CASSLLAGVHDHQETQYF